The 23 T cell receptor beta chains in this list originate from one sample, sequenced in a study of tumor and adjacent non-tumor tissue in lung cancer. TCRbeta libraries were built with three rounds of nested PCR, modified from ARM-PCR. Using its own MiXCR run on the multiplex PCR reads, TCRdb lists one record per CDR3 protein. The sample yields roughly 150,000 distinct CDR3 sequences, roughly 70% seen once. The template was RNA from unsorted bulk tissue. Sequenced: lung tumor tissue. These receptors were obtained from a man in his 60s with small cell lung cancer.

Concerning this clonotype itself: The junction and the germline gene differ at one end; a read error may be behind it. The rearrangement links TRBV6-5 to TRBJ1-1, with 9 bases fitting TRBD1. Germline V gives CDR1 MNHEY, CDR2 SVGAGI. The CDR3 runs to 15 residues. The CDR3: CASLGTGWCDTEAFF. CDR3 sequence (DNA): TGTGCTAGTCTGGGGACAGGGTGGTGCGACACTGAAGCCTTCTTT.

In the case of this clonotype: At one end the junction does not follow the germline gene, possibly because of a read error. The chain is built from TRBV11-2 and TRBJ2-5, with TRBD2 identical over 7 bases. This CDR3 is 15 amino acids long. Germline V lookup: CDR1 SGHAT, CDR2 FQNNGV. This chain's CDR3 is CASGLGTSDWETQYF. Here the CDR3 DNA reads TGTGCCAGCGGACTAGGGACTTCAGACTGGGAGACCCAGTATTTC.

The chain joins TRBV7-9 to TRBJ2-1; 9 bases map to TRBD2. CDR1 is SEHNR, CDR2 FQNEAQ, per germline (reference sequence). V lost 6 bases to trimming and J lost 2 bases; unmatched junction nucleotides: 8. The CDR3 consists of 16 residues. CDR3 amino acids: CASRRFLAGTYNEQFF. The CDR3 DNA reads TGTGCCAGCAGGCGCTTCCTAGCGGGAACCTACAATGAGCAGTTCTTC.

This clonotype was counted once. The DNA is omitted, as the CDR3 cannot be located on it reliably, and the CDR3 follows TCRdb's listing. This chain's CDR3 is CSAVGLGTSGSYSEYV. The chain recombines TRBV20-1 with TRBJ2-7; TRBD2, the table's D call, lacks a check against the DNA. Inclusive of both ends, the CDR3 amounts to 16 amino acids. Germline V lookup: CDR1 DFQATT, CDR2 SNEGSKA (reference sequence).

As to this clonotype: The junction does not match germline at one end; this may be a read error. This chain links TRBV29-1 with TRBJ2-1, with D tentatively TRBD2 (5 bases). The CDR3 is 13 amino acids. The V gene's germline CDR1 is SQVTM and CDR2 ANQGSEA. The CDR3 loop reads CSVSSTLYNVQFF. The CDR3 DNA is TGCAGTGTCTCTAGCACCCTATACAATGTGCAGTTCTTC.

This clonotype was picked up many times. The chain couples TRBV12-3 or TRBV12-4 to TRBJ1-6; the D is unclear. There are 16 residues in the CDR3. V lost 4 bases and J lost 0, with 10 bases in between. The CDR3: CASSSTASSYNSPLHF. CDR3 DNA sequence: TGTGCCAGCAGTTCAACAGCATCCTCCTATAATTCACCCCTCCACTTT.

This clonotype was recorded at least ten times. The chain carries TRBV12-3 or TRBV12-4 and TRBJ2-3; no firm D call. This CDR3 spans 13 amino acids. Trimming stripped 0 bases from V and 5 bases from J, with 6 bases between. CDR3 DNA: TGTGCCAGCAGTTTAGCTGGGGTAGATACGCAGTATTTT. Translating gives CASSLAGVDTQYF.

This chain links TRBV20-1 with TRBJ1-4; no firm D call. There are 13 residues in the CDR3. V lost 4 bases to trimming and J lost 4 bases, with 10 bases between them. Per the germline V gene, CDR1 is DFQATT and CDR2 is SNEGSKA (reference sequence). For the CDR3, the DNA is TGCAGTGCTAAAGAATCGGTTAATGAAAAACTGTTTTTT. Translated: CSAKESVNEKLFF.

Details on this clonotype: A much larger clone differs by one base, so this may be a read error. Because the CDR3 is missing its conserved closing phenylalanine or tryptophan, this is likely a read error. The genes are TRBV6-5 and TRBJ2-2; D unclear. Per the germline V gene, CDR1 is MNHEY and CDR2 is SVGAGI. The CDR3 is 13 residues long. With 8 bases removed from V and 6 bases from J, the gap between germline ends came to 13 bases. Here the CDR3 reads CASRPQGSGELFL. CDR3 nucleotides: TGTGCCAGCCGCCCGCAAGGGTCCGGGGAGCTGTTTCTT.

Of note for this clonotype: The junction does not match germline at one end; this may be a read error. CDR3 bases: TGTACCAGTAGCCCAGACAGCTATTACACCGGGGAGCTGTTTTTT. This encodes CTSSPDSYYTGELFF. The rearrangement links TRBV11-3 to TRBJ2-2, with D possibly being TRBD1 (5 bases). CDR3 size: 15 residues. The V gene's germline CDR1 is SGHNT and CDR2 YENEEA.

This clonotype was recorded only once. One junction end disagrees with the germline gene, perhaps due to a read error. This sequence joins TRBV7-9 and TRBJ1-1; 7 bases map to TRBD1. The V gene's germline CDR1 is SEHNR and CDR2 FQNEAQ (reference sequence). The CDR3 sequence is 16 residues long. The CDR3 DNA reads as TGTGCCAGCAGCACCAGACAGGGATCTTTGAACACTGAAGGTTTCTTT. It specifies CASSTRQGSLNTEGFF.

The rearrangement joins TRBV6-5 to TRBJ2-7; D may be TRBD1 or TRBD2 (7 bases each). Trimming removed 10 bases at V and 4 bases at J, with 23 bases between. Germline V gene sequence: CDR1 MNHEY, CDR2 SVGAGI. The CDR3 contains 15 residues. The CDR3: CAIRGGLAPSYEQYV. CDR3 coding DNA: TGTGCCATCAGGGGGGGGCTAGCGCCAAGTTACGAGCAGTACGTC.

Regarding this clonotype: This may be a read error, as it is one base from a much larger clone. The rearrangement uses TRBV20-1 and TRBJ1-1; no definite D call. The germline V gene encodes CDR1 DFQATT and CDR2 SNEGSKA (reference sequence). This CDR3 comprises 11 residues. CDR3 sequence (DNA): TGCAGTGCTACCTTGAACACTGAAGCTTCCTTT. This codes for CSATLNTEASF.

The gene calls are TRBV10-1 and TRBJ2-7, with D possibly matching TRBD2 (6 bases). Germline V gene sequence: CDR1 WNHNN, CDR2 SYGVQD (reference sequence). Trimming cost V 6 bases and J 5 bases, with 17 bases left between them. The CDR3 loop spans 14 amino acids. The CDR3 spells CASRQGGSPNEQYV. The CDR3 nucleotides read TGCGCCAGCAGACAAGGAGGGAGCCCTAACGAGCAGTACGTC.

This clonotype was detected ten times or more. This chain uses TRBV6-6 with TRBJ2-1; the match to TRBD2 covers 12 bases. Unmatched junction bases numbered 5, after V lost 6 bases and J lost 2 bases. The CDR3 has 16 residues. Germline V gene sequence: CDR1 MNHNY, CDR2 SVGAGI (reference sequence). The CDR3 sequence: CASRGGTSGPYNEQFF. For the CDR3, the DNA is TGTGCCAGCAGGGGAGGGACTAGCGGGCCCTACAATGAGCAGTTCTTC.

Remarks on this clonotype: Compared with germline, one end of the junction differs, possibly owing to a read error. The rearrangement uses TRBV29-1 and TRBJ1-2; D is undetermined. The CDR3 is 13 residues long. Germline lookup yields CDR1 SQVTM and CDR2 ANQGSEA. The chain's CDR3 is CSVKDRGFYGYTF. In DNA form, the CDR3 reads TGCAGCGTTAAAGATCGAGGGTTTTATGGCTACACGTTC. Full variable domain (missing parts from reference TRBV29-1 and TRBJ1-2): SAVISQKPSRDICQRGTSLTIQCQVDSQVTMMFWYRQQPGQSLTLIATANQGSEATYESGFVIDKFPISRPNLTFSTLTVSNMSPEDSSIYLCSVKDRGFYGYTFGSGTRLTVV.

This clonotype turned up a few times. A read error may account for a junction end that differs from germline. The chain recombines TRBV28 with TRBJ2-3, with D perhaps matching TRBD2 (8 bases). In germline, CDR1 is MDHEN, CDR2 SYDVKM. The CDR3 is 15 residues long. The DNA for the CDR3 is TGTGCCAGCAGTTTTAGATTAGCGGGGACAGATATGCAGTATTTT. Protein: CASSFRLAGTDMQYF.

This clonotype was seen at least ten times. This sequence joins TRBV12-3 or TRBV12-4 and TRBJ2-6, with D hard to call. The CDR3 contains 18 residues. V was trimmed by 7 bases and J by 0 bases, leaving 19 bases between them. The CDR3 region is CASTLRWIKVSGANVLTF. CDR3 nucleotides: TGTGCCAGCACTCTCCGGTGGATTAAAGTCTCTGGGGCCAACGTCCTGACTTTC.

Concerning this clonotype itself: Since no conserved phenylalanine or tryptophan closes the CDR3, a read error is the likely cause. The chain recombines TRBV29-1 with TRBJ2-1; D could derive from TRBD1 or TRBD2 (5 bases each). Germline V gene lookup returns CDR1 SQVTM and CDR2 ANQGSEA. This CDR3 is built from 13 residues. CDR3 DNA sequence: TGCAGCGCTTTTATCGGGACCTACAATGTGCAGTTCTCC. This translates into CSAFIGTYNVQFS.

A note on this clonotype: This clone may be a read error of a much larger clone one base away. The V gene is TRBV20-1, the J gene TRBJ2-3, with TRBD2 as a possible D gene (6 bases). V dropped 3 bases and J dropped 4 bases, with 14 bases sitting between them. The CDR3 spans 14 residues. Germline assignment: CDR1 DFQATT and CDR2 SNEGSKA (reference sequence). The chain's CDR3 is CSASGRRPPDTQYF. The CDR3 DNA reads as TGCAGTGCTAGTGGGAGGCGACCACCAGATACGCAGTATTTT.

Details on this clonotype: Relative to the germline gene, one junction end is altered; a read error may explain this. V is TRBV6-5 and J is TRBJ2-5, with 9 nucleotides matching TRBD2. The CDR3 is made up of 17 amino acids. The germline CDR1 and CDR2 sequences are MNHEY and SVGAGI. DNA for the CDR3: TGTACCAGCAGACCGGGGACTAGCAGGAGGTACCAAGAGACCCAGTACTTC. It encodes CTSRPGTSRRYQETQYF.

The chain combines TRBV28 with TRBJ1-2; no definite D call. Trimming removed 5 bases at V and 7 bases at J, with 14 bases between. Germline lookup yields CDR1 MDHEN and CDR2 SYDVKM. This CDR3 spans 13 amino acids. CDR3 amino acids: CASSPTGVPGYTF. CDR3 nucleotides: TGTGCCAGCAGTCCAACTGGAGTTCCTGGCTACACCTTC.

With respect to this clonotype: One end of the junction varies from germline; a read error may be responsible. The V call is TRBV29-1, the J call TRBJ1-2; 10 nucleotides line up with TRBD1. This CDR3 contains 14 residues. From germline, CDR1 is SQVTM and CDR2 ANQGSEA. This chain's CDR3 is CCVEGTGVRRGYTF. The DNA for the CDR3 is TGCTGCGTTGAGGGGACAGGGGTCCGGCGTGGCTACACCTTC.